This T cell receptor beta chain stems from a study of early stage breast cancer tumors. About the study: Average read coverage per sample was 9 to 10-fold.

Study outcomes and limitations: Bulk DNA sequencing of unsorted cells missed chain pairing and markers. In most of the 16 patients, blood comparison separated tumor from normal breast.

Trimming stripped 6 bases from V and 5 bases from J, with 7 bases between. CDR1 DFQATT and CDR2 SNEGSKA come from the germline V gene (reference sequence). The CDR3 is made up of 11 amino acids. Each sample had two DNA replicates, roughly 0.5 ug blood or roughly 1.4 ug tissue. Libraries were prepared by immunoSEQ multiplex PCR; TCRdb keeps only in-frame clonotypes and omits some of them. In the table there are tens of thousands of clones, around 80% of which are singletons. For this clone: Antigen specificity is unknown.

Specimen: blood. This sequence was found in a person aged 35-50 years with breast cancer. This rearrangement joins TRBV20-1 to TRBJ2-2; D uncertain. CDR3 nucleotide sequence: TGCAGTGCCCCTGTTACCGGGGAGCTGTTTTTT. Protein sequence: CSAPVTGELFF.